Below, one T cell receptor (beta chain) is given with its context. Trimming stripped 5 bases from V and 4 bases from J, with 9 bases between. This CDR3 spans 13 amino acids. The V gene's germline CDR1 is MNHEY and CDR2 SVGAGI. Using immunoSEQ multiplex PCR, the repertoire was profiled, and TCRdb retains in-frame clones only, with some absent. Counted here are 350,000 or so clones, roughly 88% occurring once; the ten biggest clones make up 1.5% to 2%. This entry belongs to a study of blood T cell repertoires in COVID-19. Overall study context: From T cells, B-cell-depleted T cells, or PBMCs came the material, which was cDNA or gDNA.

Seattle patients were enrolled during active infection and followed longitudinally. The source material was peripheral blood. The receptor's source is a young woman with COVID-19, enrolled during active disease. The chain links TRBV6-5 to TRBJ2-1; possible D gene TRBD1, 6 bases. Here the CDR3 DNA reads TGTGCCAGCAGTAGACAGGAGTACAATGAGCAGTTCTTC. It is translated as CASSRQEYNEQFF.